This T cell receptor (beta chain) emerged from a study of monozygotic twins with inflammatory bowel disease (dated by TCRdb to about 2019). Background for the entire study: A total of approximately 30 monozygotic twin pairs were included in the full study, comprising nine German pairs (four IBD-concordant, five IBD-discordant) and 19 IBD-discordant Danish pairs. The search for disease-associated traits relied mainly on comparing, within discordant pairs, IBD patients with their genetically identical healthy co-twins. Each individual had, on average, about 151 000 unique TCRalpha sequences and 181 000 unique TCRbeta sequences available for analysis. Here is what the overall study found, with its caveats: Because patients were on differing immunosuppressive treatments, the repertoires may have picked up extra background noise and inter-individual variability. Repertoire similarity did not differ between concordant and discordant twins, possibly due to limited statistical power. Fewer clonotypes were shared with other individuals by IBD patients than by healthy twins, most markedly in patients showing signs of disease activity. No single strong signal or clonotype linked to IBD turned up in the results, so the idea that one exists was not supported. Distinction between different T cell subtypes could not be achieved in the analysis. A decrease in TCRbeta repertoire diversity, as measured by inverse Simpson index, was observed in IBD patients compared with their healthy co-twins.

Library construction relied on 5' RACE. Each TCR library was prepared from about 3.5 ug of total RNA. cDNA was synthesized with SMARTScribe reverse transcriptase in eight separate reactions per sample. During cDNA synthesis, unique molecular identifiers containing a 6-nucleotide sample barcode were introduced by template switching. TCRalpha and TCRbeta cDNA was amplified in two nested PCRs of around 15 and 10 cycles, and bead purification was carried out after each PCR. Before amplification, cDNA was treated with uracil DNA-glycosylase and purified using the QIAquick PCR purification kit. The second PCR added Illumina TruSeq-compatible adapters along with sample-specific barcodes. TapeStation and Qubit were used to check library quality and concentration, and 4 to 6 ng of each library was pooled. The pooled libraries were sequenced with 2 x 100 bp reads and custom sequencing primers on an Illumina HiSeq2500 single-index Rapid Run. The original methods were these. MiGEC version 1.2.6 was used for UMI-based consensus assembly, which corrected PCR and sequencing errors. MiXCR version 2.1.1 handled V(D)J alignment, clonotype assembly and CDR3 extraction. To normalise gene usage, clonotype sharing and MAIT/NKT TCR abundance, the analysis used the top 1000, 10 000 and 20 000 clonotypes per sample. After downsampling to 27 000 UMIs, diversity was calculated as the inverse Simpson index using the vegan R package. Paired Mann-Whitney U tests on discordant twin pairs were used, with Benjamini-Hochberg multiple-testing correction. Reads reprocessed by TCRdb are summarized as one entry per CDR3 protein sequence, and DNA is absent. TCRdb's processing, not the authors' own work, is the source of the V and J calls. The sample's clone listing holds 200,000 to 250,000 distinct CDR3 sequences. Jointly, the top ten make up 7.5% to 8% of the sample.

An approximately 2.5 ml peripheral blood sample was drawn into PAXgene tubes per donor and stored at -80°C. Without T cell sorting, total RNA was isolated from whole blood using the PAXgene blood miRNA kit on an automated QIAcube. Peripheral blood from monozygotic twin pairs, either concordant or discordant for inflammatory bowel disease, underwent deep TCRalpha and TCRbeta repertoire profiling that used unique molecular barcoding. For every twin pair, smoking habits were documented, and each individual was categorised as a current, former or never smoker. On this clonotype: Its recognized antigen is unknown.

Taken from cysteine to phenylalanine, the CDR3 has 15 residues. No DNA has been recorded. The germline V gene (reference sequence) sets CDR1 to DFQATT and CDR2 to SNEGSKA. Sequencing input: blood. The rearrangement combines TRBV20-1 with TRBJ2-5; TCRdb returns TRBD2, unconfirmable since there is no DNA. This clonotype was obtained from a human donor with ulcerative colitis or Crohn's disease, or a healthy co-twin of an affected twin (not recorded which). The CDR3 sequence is CSYEGLARGGETQYF.